The 8 T cell receptor beta chains below come from one sample, sequenced in a study of T cell responses to AZD1222 COVID-19 vaccine. Sequenced by immunoSEQ multiplex PCR; TCRdb stores in-frame clones only, minus some. Here the sample spans roughly 29,000 clones, 93% being singletons. The sequences come from peripheral blood, collected on day 0 of AZD1222 vaccination. Every receptor here comes from an adult in good health.

The chain has TRBV14 and TRBJ1-4; the match to TRBD1 covers 7 bases. CDR1 SGHDN and CDR2 FVKESK come from the germline V gene. The CDR3 is 15 amino acids. V was clipped by 3 bases and J by 8 bases; unmatched bases: 9. CDR3 sequence (DNA): TGTGCCAGCAGCCATACAGGGGCCGTTAGAGAAAAACTGTTTTTT. Amino acids: CASSHTGAVREKLFF.

CDR3 in DNA: TGTGCCAGCTCACCAACCGCAACTAATGAAAAACTGTTTTTT. This gives the protein CASSPTATNEKLFF. This chain joins TRBV18 and TRBJ1-4; no reliable D call. This CDR3 spans 14 amino acids. Trimming removed 2 bases from V and 0 bases from J, with 4 bases in between. Germline V CDR1 and CDR2: KGHSH, LQKENI.

The chain joins TRBV5-1 to TRBJ2-5; D is unresolved. V gave up 4 bases and J gave up 2 bases, with 12 bases separating them. Germline V gene lookup returns CDR1 SGHRS and CDR2 YFSETQ. The CDR3 spans 14 residues. CDR3 sequence (DNA): TGCGCCAGCAGCCCGACACCGTTACAAGAGACCCAGTACTTC. Its translation: CASSPTPLQETQYF.

V usage is TRBV6-2 or TRBV6-3 and J usage is TRBJ2-7, with 9 bases matching TRBD1. The CDR3 spans 15 residues. V lost 6 bases, J lost 1 base, and 7 bases stayed unmatched. Germline V lookup: CDR1 MNHEY, CDR2 SVGEGT. CDR3 sequence reads: CASSLGQGLSYEQYF. In DNA form, the CDR3 reads TGTGCCAGCAGCCTAGGACAGGGGCTTTCCTACGAGCAGTACTTC.

The chain employs TRBV6-5 and TRBJ1-1; TRBD1 aligns across 9 bases. Germline V gives CDR1 MNHEY, CDR2 SVGAGI. Germline trimming cut 5 bases from V and 1 base from J; bases unmatched to any gene: 2. The CDR3 is 14 amino acids. CDR3 in DNA: TGTGCCAGCAGTCCGACAGGGGGGAACACTGAAGCTTTCTTT. It translates to CASSPTGGNTEAFF.

This chain connects TRBV7-8 to TRBJ1-2; D gene unclear. Germline loops: CDR1 SGHVS, CDR2 FQNEAQ. V shed 3 bases and J shed 6 bases, with 11 bases lying between them. This CDR3 is 13 amino acids long. CDR3 coding DNA: TGTGCCAGCAGCTTCAGCCCGGCGGATGGCTACACCTTC. As protein: CASSFSPADGYTF.

This clone was recorded once. The V call is TRBV4-1, the J call TRBJ1-6, with D possibly being TRBD1 (5 bases). CDR3 size: 14 residues. CDR1 and CDR2 (germline): MGHRA, YSYEKL. Trimming shortened V by 1 base and J by 8 bases, and 9 bases separated the two germline ends. The CDR3 region is CASSQVRADSPLHF. The CDR3 DNA reads TGCGCCAGCAGCCAAGTCAGGGCTGATTCACCCCTCCACTTT.

The chain couples TRBV12-3 or TRBV12-4 to TRBJ1-2; the D is unclear. Trimming left V 4 bases short and J 8 bases short, with 11 bases between. There are 12 residues in the CDR3. CDR3 protein: CASSSPDEGYTF. CDR3 sequence (DNA): TGTGCCAGCAGTTCCCCCGACGAAGGCTACACCTTC.